This T cell receptor (beta chain) was recorded in a study of T cell responses to AZD1222 COVID-19 vaccine. Germline V gene sequence: CDR1 LGHNA, CDR2 YSLEER. Deletions cut 0 bases from V and 3 bases from J, with 12 bases between. The CDR3 length is 16 residues. Assay used: immunoSEQ multiplex PCR; TCRdb lists only in-frame clones, some missing. The table lists about 160,000 clones, 88% of them singletons. The TCR comes from an adult in good health. This material consisted of peripheral blood, taken on day 0 of AZD1222 vaccination. The chain uses TRBV4-3 and TRBJ2-1; TRBD2 is a possible D gene (5 bases). The CDR3 loop reads CASSQDRSGFYNEQFF. Here the CDR3 DNA reads TGCGCCAGCAGCCAAGATCGGAGCGGATTCTACAATGAGCAGTTCTTC.